What follows is one T cell receptor (beta chain) and its context. The antigen is not known. Assay used: immunoSEQ multiplex PCR; TCRdb lists only in-frame clones, some missing. This table holds around 50,000 clones, about four fifths found once. These data belong to a study of vaccination effects on CD4 cells after COVID-19. At the level of the study: Following the second dose by a median of 72 days, the post-vaccine samples were obtained. In culture with around 10 IU/ml IL-2 and about 9.7 ug/ml peptides, PBMC were grown at two million per well. Study-wide results and caveats: Clones arising from infection and from vaccination showed marked clonal contraction late after vaccination.

The CDR3 contains 18 residues. CDR1 SGHRS and CDR2 YFSETQ come from the germline V gene. The junction had 7 bases not matched to a gene; V was cut back by 3 bases and J by 4 bases. Cultured cells yielded isolated CD4+ T cells after around 10 days. Confirmation by PCR established that the person had SARS-CoV-2 infection between March and December 2020. All participants had two doses of either the BNT162b2 or mRNA-1273 vaccine. Each culture had half its medium swapped for IL-2 medium on days 3 and 7. This sample comprised CD4+ T cells from PBMCs cultured without peptide, obtained after COVID-19 vaccination. This sequence joins TRBV5-1 and TRBJ2-1; 16 positions match TRBD2. The sequence derives from a human donor who had a prior SARS-CoV-2 infection. The chain's CDR3 is CASSWGLAGGPLYNEQFF. DNA of the CDR3: TGCGCCAGCAGCTGGGGACTAGCGGGGGGGCCGTTGTACAATGAGCAGTTCTTC.